Presented here are 25 T cell receptor beta chains from one specimen sequenced in a study of T cells in Graves' hyperthyroidism and ophthalmopathy. Template material for amplifying TCR beta CDR3 regions consisted of RNA transcripts. The TCR CDR3 was amplified in a first-round RT-PCR using the HTBI primer set. TCRdb reprocessed the multiplex PCR reads via MiXCR and lists one record per CDR3 protein. Of hundreds of thousands of distinct CDR3 sequences in the sample, around 38% were seen once. The sample was blood. The receptor source for this set is a man aged 18 to 29 with Graves' hyperthyroidism.

The chain combines TRBV7-3 with TRBJ1-1, with D tentatively TRBD1 (5 bases). Germline V gene sequence: CDR1 SGHTA, CDR2 FQGTGA. Trimming pared 0 bases from V and 4 bases from J, leaving 15 bases between. The CDR3 totals 16 residues. This CDR3 is CASSLTPGKLSTEAFF. The CDR3 bases are TGTGCCAGCAGCTTAACACCAGGGAAGTTGAGCACTGAAGCTTTCTTT.

The J gene is TRBJ2-7, the V gene TRBV10-3; tentative D call: TRBD1 (5 bases). V gave up 10 bases and J gave up 3 bases, with 13 bases separating them. The CDR3 is made up of 12 amino acids. Germline V lookup: CDR1 ENHRY, CDR2 SYGVKD. CDR3 sequence: CASSEQDYEQYF. Written as DNA, the CDR3 is TGTGCCAGCAGCGAACAGGACTACGAGCAGTACTTC.

The chain is built from TRBV7-2 and TRBJ2-5, with unresolved D. CDR3 size: 13 residues. V was shortened by 1 base and J by 6 bases, with 9 bases between the two germline ends. Germline CDR1 reads SGHTA; CDR2 reads FQGNSA. The CDR3 reads CASSLGSQQTQYF. CDR3 DNA: TGTGCCAGCAGCTTAGGATCTCAACAGACCCAGTACTTC.

CDR3 region: CASSMDPNYGYTF. The DNA for the CDR3 is TGCGCCAGCAGTATGGATCCAAACTATGGCTACACCTTC. The chain is built from TRBV10-2 and TRBJ1-2; D uncertain. The V gene's germline CDR1 is WSHSY and CDR2 SAAADI. The CDR3 loop spans 13 amino acids. V lost 5 bases to trimming and J lost 2 bases, with 9 bases between them.

The J gene is TRBJ2-5, the V gene TRBV9; the match to TRBD2 covers 7 bases. V gave up 4 bases and J gave up 3 bases; unmatched junction bases: 15. Per the germline V gene, CDR1 is SGDLS and CDR2 is YYNGEE. The length of the CDR3 is 17 residues. The CDR3 here is CASSLRGGLADKETQYF. CDR3 bases: TGTGCCAGCAGCTTACGCGGAGGGCTAGCGGATAAAGAGACCCAGTACTTC.

This clonotype was seen at least ten times. This chain uses TRBV7-2 with TRBJ1-2; D gene unclear. The V and J ends lost 4 bases and 0 bases respectively, with 12 bases between them. The V gene's germline CDR1 is SGHTA and CDR2 FQGNSA. The CDR3 extends over 15 amino acids. The CDR3 loop reads CASSSRPTANYGYTF. CDR3 DNA sequence: TGTGCCAGCAGCTCCAGACCCACAGCTAACTATGGCTACACCTTC.

V usage is TRBV20-1 and J usage is TRBJ1-2, with D uncertain. Trimming took off 1 base at V and 4 bases at J, with 4 bases between the two ends. From germline, CDR1 is DFQATT and CDR2 SNEGSKA (reference sequence). The CDR3 sequence is 11 residues long. The CDR3, as DNA: TGCAGTGCTAGAGGGTTCTATGGCTACACCTTC. This sequence encodes CSARGFYGYTF.

In its sample, this clonotype was seen a few times. V is TRBV7-6 and J is TRBJ2-5; 14 positions agree with TRBD2. V lost 5 bases, J lost 2 bases, and 10 bases stayed unmatched. CDR1 and CDR2 (germline): SGHVS, FNYEAQ. This CDR3 is built from 18 residues. CDR3 coding DNA: TGTGCCAGCAGCCGGACTAGCGGGGGGACCTTTCTACAAGAGACCCAGTACTTC. Amino acid sequence: CASSRTSGGTFLQETQYF. Based on the CDR3 plus reference TRBV7-6 and TRBJ2-5, the full variable domain is GAGVSQSPRYKVTKRGQDVALRCDPISGHVSLYWYRQALGQGPEFLTYFNYEAQQDKSGLPNDRFSAERPEGSISTLTIQRTEQRDSAMYRCASSRTSGGTFLQETQYFGPGTRLLVL.

This clonotype was seen many times. V gene TRBV9 combines with J gene TRBJ1-1; no reliable D call. Germline CDR1 reads SGDLS; CDR2 reads YYNGEE. Trimming took off 6 bases at V and 1 base at J, with 10 bases between the two ends. This CDR3 region has 13 residues. The DNA of the CDR3 is TGTGCCAGCAATCCTCTGGGGAACACTGAAGCTTTCTTT. This sequence encodes CASNPLGNTEAFF.

On this clonotype: This could be a read error, since a much larger clone is one nucleotide away. This chain joins TRBV7-9 and TRBJ2-5, with TRBD2 identical over 8 bases. The CDR3 is 15 amino acids. Per the germline V gene, CDR1 is SEHNR and CDR2 is FQNEAQ (reference sequence). The J segment lost 4 bases and the V segment lost 8 bases, leaving 12 bases of the junction unmatched. CDR3 protein: CASGEGLVMVETQYF. The CDR3 DNA is TGTGCCAGCGGCGAGGGACTAGTGATGGTAGAGACCCAGTACTTC.

This clonotype was counted at least ten times. The V gene is TRBV5-1, the J gene TRBJ1-5; D is unclear. This CDR3 comprises 14 residues. V was shortened by 0 bases and J by 0 bases, with 4 bases between the two germline ends. Germline CDR1 is SGHRS and CDR2 is YFSETQ. CDR3 coding DNA: TGCGCCAGCAGCTTGGCCCCTAGCAATCAGCCCCAGCATTTT. Translation gives CASSLAPSNQPQHF.

This clonotype was detected only a few times. A read error may produce the germline difference seen at one junction end. This rearrangement joins TRBV5-4 to TRBJ2-7; D unresolved. CDR1 and CDR2 (germline): SGHNT, YYREEE (reference sequence). The length of the CDR3 is 14 residues. CDR3 residues: CASSQEGLDYEQYF. The CDR3 nucleotides are TGCGCCAGCAGCCAAGAAGGGCTGGACTACGAGCAGTACTTC. Combining the CDR3 with reference TRBV5-4 and TRBJ2-7 gives the whole variable domain ETGVTQSPTHLIKTRGQQVTLRCSSQSGHNTVSWYQQALGQGPQFIFQYYREEENGRGNFPPRFSGLQFPNYSSELNVNALELDDSALYLCASSQEGLDYEQYFGPGTRLTVT.

The chain recombines TRBV20-1 with TRBJ1-1; 8 nucleotides agree with TRBD1. The trim removed 5 bases at V and 8 bases at J, leaving 4 bases unmatched. The CDR3 totals 11 residues. Germline V lookup: CDR1 DFQATT, CDR2 SNEGSKA (reference sequence). CDR3 in amino acids: CSAGQGLEAFF. The CDR3 DNA reads as TGCAGTGCTGGACAGGGATTAGAAGCTTTCTTT.

This clonotype was seen a handful of times. This sequence joins TRBV19 and TRBJ1-5; 7 positions match TRBD1. Trimming removed 2 bases from V and 5 bases from J; junction bases left unmatched: 6. In germline, CDR1 is LNHDA, CDR2 SQIVND (reference sequence). The CDR3 consists of 15 residues. DNA of the CDR3: TGTGCCAGTAGTATATTCTCAGGGGGTGATCAGCCCCAGCATTTT. Amino acids: CASSIFSGGDQPQHF.

This clonotype has ten or more counts. This chain uses TRBV2 with TRBJ2-7; TRBD1 agrees at 7 bases. Germline lookup yields CDR1 SNHLY and CDR2 FYNNEI. The CDR3 length is 13 residues. V was pared by 9 bases and J by 3 bases, with 8 bases of the junction left unmatched. CDR3 in DNA: TGTGCCAGTAGACTCGGACAGGACTACGAGCAGTACTTC. It encodes CASRLGQDYEQYF.

This clonotype showed up just a few times. The rearrangement links TRBV2 to TRBJ1-2; D ambiguous. Germline values: CDR1 SNHLY, CDR2 FYNNEI. V was trimmed by 5 bases and J by 1 base, leaving 14 bases between them. The CDR3 contains 15 residues. The CDR3 sequence: CASSSVDGFNYGYTF. CDR3 in DNA: TGTGCCAGCAGTTCGGTGGACGGGTTTAACTATGGCTACACCTTC.

This clonotype was seen repeatedly, ten times or more. The chain recombines TRBV12-3 or TRBV12-4 with TRBJ2-6, with unresolved D. V was trimmed by 7 bases and J by 2 bases, leaving 6 bases between them. The CDR3 consists of 13 residues. In DNA form, the CDR3 reads TGTGCCAGCACAGTACCTGGGGCCAACGTCCTGACTTTC. It is translated as CASTVPGANVLTF.

The chain employs TRBV7-9 and TRBJ2-7, with 9 bases fitting TRBD1. The CDR3 is 16 amino acids. Germline V gene data show CDR1 as SEHNR and CDR2 as FQNEAQ (reference sequence). The junction had 8 bases not matched to a gene; V was cut back by 5 bases and J by 0 bases. The CDR3 nucleotides are TGTGCCAGCAGCATCGGACAGGGGCGGAACTCCTACGAGCAGTACTTC. Translating gives CASSIGQGRNSYEQYF.

This chain connects TRBV5-1 to TRBJ2-5, with D unresolved. Germline V gives CDR1 SGHRS, CDR2 YFSETQ. Between the trimmed V and J ends, which lost 2 bases and 7 bases, there was a span of 15 bases. The CDR3 runs 14 residues. As DNA, the CDR3 is TGCGCCAGCAGCTTTGGGCCCGAAGCTGGGACCCAGTACTTC. Its protein is CASSFGPEAGTQYF. The full variable domain, rest sourced from reference TRBV5-1 and TRBJ2-5, is KAGVTQTPRYLIKTRGQQVTLSCSPISGHRSVSWYQQTPGQGLQFLFEYFSETQRNKGNFPGRFSGRQFSNSRSEMNVSTLELGDSALYLCASSFGPEAGTQYFGPGTRLLVL.

The chain couples TRBV14 to TRBJ1-1; no reliable D call. Trimming shortened V by 8 bases and J by 1 base, and 11 bases separated the two germline ends. Germline V gene sequence: CDR1 SGHDN, CDR2 FVKESK. The CDR3 is made up of 13 amino acids. CDR3 residues: CASGPSANTEAFF. The CDR3 bases are TGTGCCAGCGGGCCCTCAGCGAACACTGAAGCTTTCTTT.

V usage is TRBV7-9 and J usage is TRBJ1-6; D may be TRBD1 (6 bases). Germline loops: CDR1 SEHNR, CDR2 FQNEAQ (reference sequence). There are 12 residues in the CDR3. Between the trimmed V and J ends, which lost 6 bases and 18 bases, there was a span of 18 bases. The CDR3 region is CASRLQGLAPHF. In DNA, the CDR3 is TGTGCCAGCAGGTTACAGGGTCTGGCCCCCCACTTT.

About this clonotype itself: A read error may explain this, as a much larger clone is one base away. The gene calls are TRBV7-9 and TRBJ1-6, with D perhaps matching TRBD1 (6 bases). CDR1 is SEHNR, CDR2 FQNEAQ, per germline (reference sequence). This CDR3 contains 14 residues. V was pared by 4 bases and J by 5 bases, with 9 bases between. DNA for the CDR3: TGTGCCAGCAGCTCAGGACAGAATAATTCACCCCTCCACTTT. It is translated as CASSSGQNNSPLHF. Using reference TRBV7-9 and TRBJ1-6 for the parts outside the CDR3, the full variable domain is DTGVSQNPRHKITKRGQNVTFRCDPISEHNRLYWYRQTLGQGPEFLTYFQNEAQLEKSRLLSDRFSAERPKGSFSTLEIQRTEQGDSAMYLCASSSGQNNSPLHFGNGTRLTVT.

The V call is TRBV2, the J call TRBJ2-2; 7 bases fit TRBD1. The CDR3 length is 14 residues. Trimming took 5 bases from V and 1 from J; bases not matched to a gene: 1. Germline assignment: CDR1 SNHLY and CDR2 FYNNEI. The CDR3 DNA follows: TGTGCCAGCAGTTACAGGGGGAACACCGGGGAGCTGTTTTTT. It translates to CASSYRGNTGELFF.

This clonotype was recorded many times. A junction end diverges from the germline sequence, so it may reflect a read error. The rearrangement joins TRBV7-7 to TRBJ2-5; 10 nucleotides agree with TRBD2. Germline V CDR1 and CDR2: SSHAT, FNYEAQ (reference sequence). This CDR3 contains 16 residues. DNA for the CDR3: TGTGCTAGCAGCTTATTAGGTAGCGGGGGGCAAGAGACCCAGTACTTC. This encodes CASSLLGSGGQETQYF.

This clonotype was counted at least ten times. The chain recombines TRBV5-1 with TRBJ1-5; weak D call: TRBD1 (6 bases). Trimming removed 0 bases at V and 5 bases at J, with 9 bases between. The CDR3 runs 14 residues. CDR1 is SGHRS and CDR2 is YFSETQ in the germline V gene. The CDR3 DNA follows: TGCGCCAGCAGCTTGGGACAGGCCGATCAGCCCCAGCATTTT. This translates into CASSLGQADQPQHF.